This passage covers 22 T cell receptor beta chains from one sample sequenced in a study of blood T cell repertoires in COVID-19. TCRdb keeps only in-frame clones here, not all; method: immunoSEQ multiplex PCR. The table records about 160,000 clones, around 80% of them present only once. Sequenced: PBMCs or T cells enriched from blood (not recorded which). All receptors come from a man aged 35 to 55 who had recovered from COVID-19.

The sample holds a few counts of this clone. The rearrangement links TRBV7-9 to TRBJ1-1; 7 nucleotides align to TRBD1. This CDR3 region has 13 residues. Trimming at V came to 8 bases and at J to 3 bases, leaving 6 bases not matched to a gene. In germline, CDR1 is SEHNR, CDR2 FQNEAQ (reference sequence). The CDR3 DNA reads TGTGCCAGCGAACGACAGGGCGACACTGAAGCTTTCTTT. Translating gives CASERQGDTEAFF.

The table lists this clone with many counts. The gene calls are TRBV5-6 and TRBJ1-2; no firm D call. Germline values: CDR1 SGHDT, CDR2 YYEEEE. Trimming shortened V by 0 bases and J by 7 bases, and 16 bases separated the two germline ends. The CDR3 is made up of 15 amino acids. This CDR3 is CASSLAARVASGYTF. The CDR3, as DNA: TGTGCCAGCAGCTTGGCCGCTAGGGTAGCGTCTGGCTACACCTTC.

The chain combines TRBV7-2 with TRBJ2-1; D is undetermined. V gave up 4 bases and J gave up 5 bases, with 9 bases separating them. Germline CDR1 reads SGHTA; CDR2 reads FQGNSA. This CDR3 is 13 amino acids long. CDR3 DNA sequence: TGTGCCAGCAGCTCGGGTTGGAACAATGAGCAGTTCTTC. Its protein product is CASSSGWNNEQFF.

The chain links TRBV29-1 to TRBJ1-2, with D uncertain. Trimming cost V 6 bases and J 7 bases, with 15 bases left between them. The CDR3 contains 12 residues. From germline, CDR1 is SQVTM and CDR2 ANQGSEA. The DNA for the CDR3 is TGCAGCGTGGAGAGGGCCCGGGGTGGCTACACCTTC. It codes for CSVERARGGYTF.

The CDR3 is CASSLARLAAYNEQFF. The CDR3 nucleotides read TGCGCCAGCAGCTTGGCGCGGCTAGCGGCGTACAATGAGCAGTTCTTC. This chain links TRBV5-1 with TRBJ2-1; the match to TRBD2 covers 7 bases. CDR1 and CDR2 (germline): SGHRS, YFSETQ. This CDR3 has 16 residues. Trimming at V came to 0 bases and at J to 4 bases, leaving 7 bases not matched to a gene.

The V call is TRBV28, the J call TRBJ1-1; D is unclear. This CDR3 is built from 14 residues. Trimming shortened V by 6 bases and J by 1 base, and 12 bases separated the two germline ends. Per the germline V gene, CDR1 is MDHEN and CDR2 is SYDVKM. The DNA for the CDR3 is TGTGCCAGCAGGGAGGGAGGGTCGAACACTGAAGCTTTCTTT. This sequence encodes CASREGGSNTEAFF.

The genes are TRBV7-9 and TRBJ2-1, with TRBD1 matching 8 bases. The germline V gene encodes CDR1 SEHNR and CDR2 FQNEAQ (reference sequence). This CDR3 is built from 15 residues. The V and J ends lost 3 bases and 6 bases, in that order; junction bases with no gene match: 7. DNA for the CDR3: TGTGCCAGCAGCTTGATTCAGGGGGCCCTCAATGAGCAGTTCTTC. This translates into CASSLIQGALNEQFF.

The rearrangement links TRBV2 to TRBJ2-5, with D tentatively TRBD2 (5 bases). This CDR3 is 14 amino acids long. CDR1 is SNHLY, CDR2 FYNNEI, per germline. Trimming removed 7 bases from V and 5 bases from J, with 17 bases in between. DNA of the CDR3: TGTGCCAGCACCCCAAGGGCTAGCTGGGAGACCCAGTACTTC. This sequence encodes CASTPRASWETQYF.

The DNA of the CDR3 is TGCGCCAGCAGCCCCCAACTAGCGGGGGGAACCACAGATACGCAGTATTTT. Protein product: CASSPQLAGGTTDTQYF. V gene TRBV5-1 combines with J gene TRBJ2-3; TRBD2 aligns across 12 bases. This CDR3 has 17 residues. Trimming cost V 4 bases and J 2 bases; bases outside gene matches: 8. CDR1 SGHRS and CDR2 YFSETQ come from the germline V gene.

In this sample, this clone turned up a few times. The chain is built from TRBV11-2 and TRBJ2-1; tentatively, D is TRBD2 (6 bases). The CDR3 consists of 13 residues. Germline CDR1 reads SGHAT; CDR2 reads FQNNGV. Trimming stripped 7 bases from V and 4 bases from J, with 11 bases between. CDR3 loop: CASNRGFYNEQFF. CDR3 DNA: TGTGCCAGCAACCGGGGGTTTTACAATGAGCAGTTCTTC.

V and J are TRBV19 and TRBJ1-1, with 11 bases fitting TRBD1. Germline assignment: CDR1 LNHDA and CDR2 SQIVND (reference sequence). Trimming cost V 7 bases and J 6 bases; bases outside gene matches: 7. The CDR3 has 14 amino acids. The CDR3 bases are TGTGCCAGTACCGCGGACAGGGGGCGGTCTGAAGCTTTCTTT. Encoded protein: CASTADRGRSEAFF. The entire variable domain, with the rest obtained from reference TRBV19 and TRBJ1-1, is as follows: DGGITQSPKYLFRKEGQNVTLSCEQNLNHDAMYWYRQDPGQGLRLIYYSQIVNDFQKGDIAEGYSVSREKKESFPLTVTSAQKNPTAFYLCASTADRGRSEAFFGQGTRLTVV.

V usage is TRBV7-7 and J usage is TRBJ2-7, with no clear D. V shed 1 base and J shed 3 bases, with 7 bases lying between them. Germline V CDR1 and CDR2: SSHAT, FNYEAQ (reference sequence). The CDR3 covers 13 residues. The CDR3 region has the DNA TGTGCCAGCAGCTTAGACTCGGGCTACGAGCAGTACTTC. This translates into CASSLDSGYEQYF.

This clone was recorded many times. The chain links TRBV6-5 to TRBJ2-5, with 8 bases lining up with TRBD1. V was clipped by 8 bases and J by 5 bases; unmatched bases: 7. This CDR3 region has 13 residues. Germline CDR1 is MNHEY and CDR2 is SVGAGI. The CDR3 DNA reads as TGTGCCAGCGAGCAGGGGGCGCTGGAGACCCAGTACTTC. It is translated as CASEQGALETQYF.

The chain employs TRBV11-2 and TRBJ2-5; TRBD2 aligns across 10 bases. From germline, CDR1 is SGHAT and CDR2 FQNNGV. The CDR3 spans 16 residues. Trimming took 5 bases from V and 5 from J; bases not matched to a gene: 11. The CDR3 DNA reads as TGTGCCAGCAGCCGAGGAGCGGGGGGGCCCAGTGAGACCCAGTACTTC. Amino acids: CASSRGAGGPSETQYF.

The chain has TRBV2 and TRBJ1-1, with D perhaps matching TRBD1 (6 bases). This CDR3 is 15 amino acids long. Looked up from germline, CDR1 is SNHLY and CDR2 is FYNNEI. Trimming shortened V by 0 bases and J by 1 base, and 9 bases separated the two germline ends. This CDR3 reads CASSEAGTTNTEAFF. DNA of the CDR3: TGTGCCAGCAGTGAAGCAGGGACAACGAACACTGAAGCTTTCTTT.

This clone occurred a few times. The rearrangement links TRBV5-8 to TRBJ1-2; TRBD1 matches at 10 bases. Losses at the gene ends were 2 bases for V and 1 base for J; bases not matched to a gene: 5. CDR3 length equals 16 residues. Germline CDR1 reads SGHTS; CDR2 reads YDEGEE. CDR3 loop: CASSFPGQGFNYGYTF. The CDR3 nucleotides read TGTGCCAGCAGCTTTCCGGGACAGGGGTTTAACTATGGCTACACCTTC.

This chain connects TRBV7-9 to TRBJ1-1; D is undetermined. The CDR3 covers 12 residues. V gave up 5 bases and J gave up 11 bases, with 15 bases separating them. Germline V CDR1 and CDR2: SEHNR, FQNEAQ (reference sequence). CDR3 bases: TGTGCCAGCAGCATGGACTGGGTGAATGCTTTCTTT. Protein: CASSMDWVNAFF.

The chain combines TRBV24-1 with TRBJ2-6, with a tentative D call TRBD1 (6 bases). The CDR3 totals 15 residues. The germline gives CDR1 KGHDR, CDR2 SFDVKD. V was cut by 9 bases and J by 0 bases, with 11 bases left in between. DNA for the CDR3: TGTGCCACCGGGGACACAGACTCTGGGGCCAACGTCCTGACTTTC. Its translation: CATGDTDSGANVLTF.

This chain connects TRBV24-1 to TRBJ2-7, with TRBD2 as a possible D gene (6 bases). The CDR3 is made up of 13 amino acids. V lost 3 bases and J 3 bases, leaving 8 bases between the germline ends. From germline, CDR1 is KGHDR and CDR2 SFDVKD. CDR3 region: CATSDNGGYEQYV. CDR3 DNA sequence: TGTGCCACCAGTGATAACGGGGGCTACGAGCAGTACGTC.

The CDR3 DNA reads as TGCGCCAGCAGCTTCAACAGGGGGAGTATAGATGGCTACACCTTC. The encoded protein is CASSFNRGSIDGYTF. J is TRBJ1-2 and V is TRBV5-1, with 8 bases lining up with TRBD1. With 2 bases clipped from V and 6 bases from J, the junction kept 9 bases outside the gene matches. CDR1 and CDR2 from the germline V gene are SGHRS and YFSETQ. This CDR3 has 15 amino acids.

The chain combines TRBV3-1 (or the pseudogene TRBV3-2) with TRBJ1-1, with TRBD1 matching over 7 bases. V lost 1 base to trimming and J lost 4 bases; unmatched junction nucleotides: 3. This CDR3 has 14 amino acids. CDR1 and CDR2 (germline): LGHDT, YNNKEL (reference sequence). This CDR3 reads CASSQVRTGTEAFF. CDR3 nucleotide sequence: TGTGCCAGCAGCCAAGTAAGGACAGGCACTGAAGCTTTCTTT.

The chain carries TRBV30 and TRBJ2-3; D perhaps matches TRBD2 (6 bases). V dropped 2 bases and J dropped 6 bases, with 15 bases sitting between them. This CDR3 contains 14 residues. Germline loops: CDR1 GTSNPN, CDR2 SVGIG (reference sequence). The CDR3, as DNA: TGTGCCTGGAGTCCGGGGGACCCGGTCGATACGCAGTATTTT. Protein product: CAWSPGDPVDTQYF.